A single T cell receptor (beta chain) is shown here with its context. Clones were read by immunoSEQ multiplex PCR, and TCRdb kept only the in-frame ones, dropping some. The sample includes some 8,200 clones, roughly 87% of them seen just once. The V segment lost 6 bases and the J segment 0 bases; nucleotides outside the gene matches: 7. The CDR3 loop spans 14 amino acids. Germline loops: CDR1 SQVTM, CDR2 ANQGSEA. This sample is drawn from a study of immune evolution from preneoplasia to lung adenocarcinoma. The clonotype comes from a person aged 65 to 85 with lung adenocarcinoma. The sample was FFPE minimally invasive lung adenocarcinoma tissue. This chain uses TRBV29-1 with TRBJ1-1, with 7 bases identical to TRBD1. The chain's CDR3 is CSVSGQRMNTEAFF. The DNA for the CDR3 is TGCAGCGTCTCGGGACAGAGAATGAACACTGAAGCTTTCTTT.